This entry concerns a single T cell receptor beta chain. Its antigen specificity is not known. The germline gene is not matched at one end of the junction; a read error may be the cause. These data come from a study of T cell responses to AZD1222 COVID-19 vaccine (dated by TCRdb to the early 2020s). Broadly, across the study: AZD1222 recipients whose second dose came at about 4 weeks and those whose second dose came at about 12 weeks were combined into one group, since spike-specific TCR depth and breadth did not differ between the two schedules. Trial participants were enrolled by age into 18-55, 56-69 and 70-plus year subgroups, with about 150, 27 and 61 TCR-sequenced participants respectively. TCR sequencing covered more than 230 trial participants: approximately 200 given two doses of AZD1222 and around 26 given two doses of MenACWY control vaccine. Results the study describes overall, beyond this receptor: In the small 56-69-year group, the increase in depth fell short of significance, most likely because of low power. CD4 TCRs associated with the vaccine covered the entire spike protein, and the dominant responses were in regions 160-218 and 743-854. Participants were mostly white British, with more females than males. The authors suggested clonal diversity may have been underestimated. After two AZD1222 doses, both the breadth and the depth of spike-specific TCRs were significantly higher than at day 0 and than in MenACWY recipients. Epitopes outside the regions mutated in the B.1.351 and B.1.1.7 variants were reportedly recognized by nearly half of the unique spike-specific TCRs. Conclusions about previously exposed vaccinees are limited because only five to seven AZD1222 recipients were SARS-CoV-2 seropositive at baseline. Because no day 14 peak-response samples were available, repertoires were characterized only after the peak T cell response.

The time point label corresponds to: baseline before first vaccination. The vaccinee samples were drawn from two UK trials, COV001 and COV002, one of which was a single-blind randomized controlled phase 2/3 trial testing AZD1222 (ChAdOx1 nCoV-19) in healthy adults. Trial participant PBMC samples were collected at day 0 and day 28 after the second dose for TCRbeta chain sequencing. The CDR3 regions of human TCRbeta chains were analyzed by immunosequencing. In the source study's methods: Repertoire TCRs were matched against a reference library of SARS-CoV-2-specific TCRs generated with the MIRA antigen-specificity platform. Breadth was defined as the fraction of unique TCRs that were SARS-CoV-2-associated. Depth was defined as the fraction of total T cells that were SARS-CoV-2-associated. Using the MIRA data, every spike-specific TCR was mapped to the spike region that the TCR reacted to and assigned to either a CD4 or a CD8 class. Log10-transformed breadth and depth values were compared by one-way ANOVA with Sidak's multiple comparisons tests. As stored in TCRdb, this immuneACCESS dataset retains in-frame rearrangements with V and J assigned. A fraction of the clones does not appear; measured against another copy, unresolved V genes explain less than half of the discrepancy, and the remainder lacks a known reason. V and J calls and clone size are as listed in that table; D and trimming were resolved from the DNA. In all, the sample holds about 110,000 clones, and 85% to 90% of those were seen once. The ten most abundant clones make up around 3.2% of the sample.

Here the sequenced sample was peripheral blood, taken on day 0 of AZD1222 vaccination. The receptor comes from an adult in good health.

The bases are TGTGCCAGCAGCAGGGACAGACCAACGAATGAAAAACTGTTTTTT. It translates to CASSRDRPTNEKLFF. This chain is built from TRBV6-5 and TRBJ1-4; 7 bases in the middle match TRBD1. The germline V gene supplies CDR1 MNHEY and CDR2 SVGAGI. Including the terminal cysteine and phenylalanine, the CDR3 comprises 15 residues. Only CDR3 DNA remains: 45 bases, in frame from the first base.